This note documents a single T cell receptor (beta chain) sequence. Its antigen remains unidentified. The Oncomine TCR Beta short-read assay was applied to DNA of cultured CD4+ T cells. TCRdb ran MiXCR on the PCR reads and lists one entry per CDR3 protein. There are 9,500 to 10,000 distinct CDR3 sequences in the sample; approximately 35% occur only once, and 32% lies in the top ten. Germline CDR1 and CDR2: DFQATT and SNEGSKA (reference sequence). Germline trimming cut 4 bases from V and 8 bases from J; bases unmatched to any gene: 6. The CDR3 is 12 residues long. This sample is drawn from a study of vaccination and CD4 T cells after COVID-19. The treatment: roughly ten-day PBMC culture with coronavirus spike peptide pools or control peptides (ViraFEST assay). It was before the COVID-19 pandemic (2011-2018) that the unexposed donor's CD4+ T cells were collected.

The rearrangement links TRBV20-1 to TRBJ1-2, with 8 nucleotides matching TRBD1. The sample consisted of CD4+ T cells from blood, cultured in vitro. The sequence came from a human donor in good health. The CDR3 is CSATQGARGYTF. The CDR3 region has the DNA TGCAGTGCTACGCAGGGGGCGAGAGGCTACACCTTC.